This passage covers 22 T cell receptor beta chains from one sample sequenced in a study of identical twins. TCRdb independently ran MiXCR on the 5' RACE reads; one entry per CDR3 protein. The sample has about 100,000 distinct CDR3 sequences; under 6.5% are singletons. Material: memory T cells sorted from blood. The source is a woman between 50 and 59 years old in good health.

Many counts were recorded for this clonotype. CDR3 DNA: TGTGCCAGCAGGCCAGCAAGTAGCGGGGACTGGATAAGCTCCTACGAGCAGTACTTC. Encoded protein: CASRPASSGDWISSYEQYF. This sequence joins TRBV2 and TRBJ2-7; 8 nucleotides line up with TRBD2. The trim removed 6 bases at V and 0 bases at J, leaving 19 bases unmatched. CDR1 is SNHLY and CDR2 is FYNNEI in the germline V gene. The CDR3 consists of 19 residues.

This clonotype was recorded only once. A much larger clone differs from this one at a single base, so this may be a read error. The chain couples TRBV29-1 to TRBJ2-1; 10 nucleotides line up with TRBD2. The CDR3 runs to 14 residues. Trimming removed 4 bases from V and 9 bases from J; junction bases left unmatched: 9. The germline V gene encodes CDR1 SQVTM and CDR2 ANQGSEA. The CDR3 is CSVAKAGGASEQFF. DNA for the CDR3: TGCAGCGTTGCCAAAGCGGGAGGGGCGAGTGAGCAGTTCTTC.

Ten or more counts support this clonotype. V and J are TRBV29-1 and TRBJ1-1, with a weak D call TRBD1 (5 bases). The CDR3 extends over 15 amino acids. Germline V gives CDR1 SQVTM, CDR2 ANQGSEA. V lost 6 bases, J lost 5 bases, and 22 bases lay in between. For the CDR3, the DNA is TGCAGCGTCAAGGGGACGGATCAATCTTTAACTGAAGCTTTCTTT. Translation gives CSVKGTDQSLTEAFF.

This clonotype has a count of ten or more. V is TRBV9 and J is TRBJ2-3; 8 nucleotides line up with TRBD2. The CDR3 is 15 residues long. The V and J ends lost 0 bases and 5 bases, in that order; junction bases with no gene match: 5. Germline V gene lookup returns CDR1 SGDLS and CDR2 YYNGEE. CDR3 DNA sequence: TGTGCCAGCAGCGTAGGGGGACTAGGCCGAGATACGCAGTATTTT. This sequence encodes CASSVGGLGRDTQYF. The variable domain in full, with the rest retrieved from reference TRBV9 and TRBJ2-3, is DSGVTQTPKHLITATGQRVTLRCSPRSGDLSVYWYQQSLDQGLQFLIQYYNGEERAKGNILERFSAQQFPDLHSELNLSSLELGDSALYFCASSVGGLGRDTQYFGPGTRLTVL.

CDR3 protein: CASSPWSGWRNGYTF. In DNA form, the CDR3 reads TGTGCCAGCAGCCCCTGGTCGGGGTGGAGGAATGGCTACACCTTC. The chain links TRBV3-1 to TRBJ1-2; D is undetermined. The CDR3 has 15 residues. Trimming removed 4 bases at V and 6 bases at J, with 18 bases between. Germline V gene data show CDR1 as LGHDT and CDR2 as YNNKEL (reference sequence).

This clonotype has ten or more counts. The chain uses TRBV5-1 and TRBJ1-5; possible D gene TRBD1, 5 bases. This CDR3 is built from 14 residues. The V and J ends lost 5 bases and 7 bases respectively, with 16 bases between them. Per the germline V gene, CDR1 is SGHRS and CDR2 is YFSETQ. CDR3 DNA: TGCGCCAGCAGTTTCGGTCAGGGTGGACAGCCCCAGCATTTT. It is translated as CASSFGQGGQPQHF.

This clonotype was found many times. The chain combines TRBV29-1 with TRBJ1-5; D might be TRBD1 (6 bases). Germline lookup yields CDR1 SQVTM and CDR2 ANQGSEA. Trimming cost V 6 bases and J 5 bases, with 17 bases left between them. The CDR3 is 14 amino acids. CDR3 nucleotides: TGCAGCGTCGCCTGGGGCAGGGGACATCAGCCCCAGCATTTT. Protein sequence: CSVAWGRGHQPQHF. Together with reference TRBV29-1 and TRBJ1-5, the CDR3 gives the full variable domain: SAVISQKPSRDICQRGTSLTIQCQVDSQVTMMFWYRQQPGQSLTLIATANQGSEATYESGFVIDKFPISRPNLTFSTLTVSNMSPEDSSIYLCSVAWGRGHQPQHFGDGTRLSIL.

This clonotype was seen ten or more times. At one end the junction does not follow the germline gene, possibly because of a read error. The chain combines TRBV7-9 with TRBJ2-3, with a possible D match to TRBD1 (5 bases). Germline V gene data show CDR1 as SEHNR and CDR2 as FQNEAQ (reference sequence). The CDR3 sequence is 14 residues long. The CDR3 reads CASSLAGRQSDPNF. CDR3 coding DNA: TGTGCCAGCAGCTTAGCAGGAAGACAGTCCGACCCGAATTTT.

This clonotype was observed at least ten times. V gene TRBV7-9 combines with J gene TRBJ1-1; no firm D call. CDR3 length: 12 amino acids. V lost 1 base, J lost 8 bases, and 8 bases lay in between. Germline V gene sequence: CDR1 SEHNR, CDR2 FQNEAQ (reference sequence). CDR3 in DNA: TGTGCCAGCAGCTTAGGGCAGCAAGAAGCTTTCTTT. This sequence encodes CASSLGQQEAFF. Full variable domain (outside the CDR3, taken from reference TRBV7-9 and TRBJ1-1): DTGVSQNPRHKITKRGQNVTFRCDPISEHNRLYWYRQTLGQGPEFLTYFQNEAQLEKSRLLSDRFSAERPKGSFSTLEIQRTEQGDSAMYLCASSLGQQEAFFGQGTRLTVV.

This clonotype was found a few times. The chain joins TRBV12-3 or TRBV12-4 to TRBJ1-2; D might be TRBD1 (5 bases). The V gene lost 2 bases and the J gene lost 6 bases, with 16 bases spanning the gap. The CDR3 loop spans 15 amino acids. The CDR3 spells CASSLRMQGGNGYTF. The CDR3 DNA reads TGTGCCAGCAGTTTAAGGATGCAGGGTGGAAATGGCTACACCTTC.

Worth noting for this clonotype: A much larger clone sits a single nucleotide away, making a read error possible. The chain uses TRBV6-5 and TRBJ2-5; D is ambiguous. This CDR3 has 14 residues. Germline assignment: CDR1 MNHEY and CDR2 SVGAGI. With 6 bases removed from V and 5 bases from J, the gap between germline ends came to 16 bases. The CDR3 spells CASSRTEQAETQYF. The CDR3 coding sequence is TGTGCCAGCAGCAGGACCGAACAAGCGGAGACCCAGTACTTC.

This clonotype has at least ten counts. The chain combines TRBV3-1 with TRBJ2-3, with D uncertain. The CDR3 length is 15 residues. Trimming pared 0 bases from V and 2 bases from J, leaving 9 bases between. Germline V gene data show CDR1 as LGHDT and CDR2 as YNNKEL (reference sequence). Here the CDR3 DNA reads TGTGCCAGCAGCCAAGATTCTAGACCCACAGATACGCAGTATTTT. Amino acid sequence: CASSQDSRPTDTQYF.

Many counts were recorded for this clonotype. The chain uses TRBV25-1 and TRBJ2-5; D perhaps matches TRBD2 (7 bases). V was clipped by 4 bases and J by 5 bases, with 14 bases between them. Per germline, CDR1 MGHDK and CDR2 SYGVNS. There are 14 residues in the CDR3. The CDR3 protein is CASSVPRGGETQYF. The CDR3 DNA follows: TGTGCCAGCAGTGTTCCTAGGGGGGGGGAGACCCAGTACTTC.

The chain uses TRBV24-1 and TRBJ2-1; 8 bases line up with TRBD1. Germline CDR1 KGHDR, CDR2 SFDVKD. The ends lost 3 bases at V and 5 bases at J; junction bases unmatched: 5. The CDR3 runs to 15 residues. The CDR3 loop reads CATSDVDRDNNEQFF. CDR3 DNA sequence: TGTGCCACCAGTGATGTGGACAGGGACAACAATGAGCAGTTCTTC.

The sample holds many counts of this clonotype. V gene TRBV9 combines with J gene TRBJ2-1; D is unclear. V was shortened by 3 bases and J by 7 bases, with 14 bases between the two germline ends. CDR1 SGDLS and CDR2 YYNGEE come from the germline V gene. This CDR3 region has 14 residues. CDR3 sequence reads: CASSAEGVLNEQFF. Here the CDR3 DNA reads TGTGCCAGCAGCGCGGAAGGAGTGTTGAATGAGCAGTTCTTC.

This clonotype was found a few times. The V and J genes are TRBV20-1 and TRBJ1-1; no reliable D call. Trimming took off 4 bases at V and 3 bases at J, with 0 bases between the two ends. This CDR3 has 9 residues. Germline loops: CDR1 DFQATT, CDR2 SNEGSKA (reference sequence). In DNA form, the CDR3 reads TGCAGTGCTAACACTGAAGCTTTCTTT. Translation gives CSANTEAFF.

This clonotype was detected ten times or more. CDR3 sequence: CASSRQTGTDTQYF. CDR3 DNA: TGCGCCAGCAGCCGACAGACAGGCACAGATACGCAGTATTTT. The chain couples TRBV5-1 to TRBJ2-3, with D possibly matching TRBD1 (5 bases). CDR3 size: 14 residues. Trimming left V 4 bases short and J 1 base short, with 10 bases between. From germline, CDR1 is SGHRS and CDR2 YFSETQ.

This clonotype was seen only a few times. This sequence joins TRBV5-1 and TRBJ2-5; D possibly corresponds to TRBD2 (6 bases). Germline V lookup: CDR1 SGHRS, CDR2 YFSETQ. V lost 7 bases and J 2 bases, leaving 15 bases between the germline ends. The CDR3 has 14 residues. The chain's CDR3 is CASRETVVQETQYF. The CDR3 DNA sequence: TGCGCCAGCCGGGAGACGGTAGTTCAAGAGACCCAGTACTTC.

In its sample, this clonotype was seen many times. The J gene is TRBJ2-3, the V gene TRBV20-1, with 12 bases matching TRBD2. The trim removed 4 bases at V and 2 bases at J, leaving 7 bases unmatched. Germline V gene data show CDR1 as DFQATT and CDR2 as SNEGSKA (reference sequence). The CDR3 is made up of 16 amino acids. CDR3 nucleotides: TGCAGTGCTACCCAGACTAGCGGGGGACTCACAGATACGCAGTATTTT. Its protein is CSATQTSGGLTDTQYF.

This clonotype has more than one count but fewer than ten. The V call is TRBV12-3 or TRBV12-4, the J call TRBJ2-7; TRBD1 matches at 8 bases. The CDR3 has 14 residues. V lost 6 bases to trimming and J lost 3 bases; unmatched junction nucleotides: 7. CDR3 nucleotide sequence: TGTGCCAGCAGATCAGGGGGCGCGTTCTACGAGCAGTACTTC. This sequence encodes CASRSGGAFYEQYF.

This clonotype appeared many times. This chain connects TRBV5-1 to TRBJ2-7; 9 bases agree with TRBD1. The V and J ends lost 2 bases and 4 bases, in that order; junction bases with no gene match: 7. The CDR3 totals 15 residues. Germline V gene data show CDR1 as SGHRS and CDR2 as YFSETQ. The CDR3: CASSFFGTGLYEQYF. CDR3 bases: TGCGCCAGCAGCTTCTTCGGGACAGGGCTTTACGAGCAGTACTTC.

The chain uses TRBV6-5 and TRBJ1-6; 8 bases agree with TRBD1. The germline V gene encodes CDR1 MNHEY and CDR2 SVGAGI. The V and J ends lost 1 base and 6 bases, in that order; junction bases with no gene match: 8. The CDR3 is 17 amino acids. The DNA of the CDR3 is TGTGCCAGCAGTTACTACTACCGACAGGGGAGTAATTCACCCCTCCACTTT. This codes for CASSYYYRQGSNSPLHF.